These 16 T cell receptor beta chains share one sample of origin, sequenced in a study of T cells in Graves' hyperthyroidism and ophthalmopathy. RNA transcripts gave rise to amplified TCR beta CDR3 regions. The TCR CDR3 first-round RT-PCR relied on the HTBI primer set. TCRdb processed the multiplex PCR reads anew with MiXCR; each CDR3 protein has one entry. The data hold around 350,000 distinct CDR3 sequences, with approximately 20% observed a single time. The sample consisted of blood. These receptors originate from a woman under 30 with Graves' hyperthyroidism.

The chain is built from TRBV6-2 or TRBV6-3 and TRBJ2-7; 7 nucleotides match TRBD1. The CDR3 runs to 14 residues. The V gene's germline CDR1 is MNHEY and CDR2 SVGEGT. V dropped 6 bases and J dropped 7; count of bases not matched to a gene: 12. The CDR3 region is CASRPGTAPWEQYF. In nucleotides, the CDR3 is TGTGCCAGCAGACCAGGGACAGCCCCGTGGGAGCAGTACTTC.

The chain recombines TRBV3-1 with TRBJ2-4; 8 bases are a match to TRBD1. CDR1 LGHDT and CDR2 YNNKEL come from the germline V gene (reference sequence). CDR3 size: 13 residues. The V segment lost 4 bases and the J segment 10 bases; nucleotides outside the gene matches: 6. CDR3 in amino acids: CASSRPDRAIQYF. The CDR3 DNA is TGTGCCAGCAGCCGCCCGGACAGGGCGATTCAGTACTTC.

Ten or more counts support this clonotype. The chain recombines TRBV11-2 with TRBJ2-2, with D perhaps TRBD2 (8 bases). The germline V and J ends were trimmed by 1 base and 0 bases, with 12 bases remaining between them. CDR3 size: 17 residues. Germline loops: CDR1 SGHAT, CDR2 FQNNGV. In nucleotides, the CDR3 is TGTGCCAGCAGCTTAGGCGGGGGGACAGCGAACACCGGGGAGCTGTTTTTT. Translating gives CASSLGGGTANTGELFF.

This clonotype was observed many times. The chain links TRBV5-1 to TRBJ2-7; D gene unclear. The V end lost 0 bases, the J end lost 6 bases, and 13 bases lay between the germline ends. This CDR3 comprises 14 residues. Germline CDR1 reads SGHRS; CDR2 reads YFSETQ. The CDR3: CASSLEATISEQYF. The CDR3 nucleotides read TGCGCCAGCAGCTTGGAGGCCACAATTTCCGAGCAGTACTTC.

Remarks on this clonotype: Mismatch with germline at one junction end may stem from a read error. The gene calls are TRBV6-2 or TRBV6-3 and TRBJ1-1; tentatively, D is TRBD1 (6 bases). CDR3 length: 15 residues. Germline V lookup: CDR1 MNHEY, CDR2 SVGEGT. The DNA of the CDR3 is TGTGCCAGCAGTTACTCGAATAGGGGGAACACTGAAGCTCTCTTT. Protein sequence: CASSYSNRGNTEALF.

The chain employs TRBV3-1 and TRBJ1-1; D is possibly TRBD1 (5 bases). Between the trimmed V and J ends, which lost 1 base and 5 bases, there was a span of 17 bases. The CDR3 spans 16 residues. CDR1 LGHDT and CDR2 YNNKEL come from the germline V gene (reference sequence). CDR3 amino acids: CASSQARTTRGTEAFF. The CDR3 DNA reads TGTGCCAGCAGCCAAGCACGGACAACCCGGGGGACTGAAGCTTTCTTT.

This clonotype occurred many times. The chain employs TRBV29-1 and TRBJ2-5, with D uncertain. Trimming took 1 base from V and 0 from J, leaving 6 bases between them. Germline lookup yields CDR1 SQVTM and CDR2 ANQGSEA. CDR3 length equals 13 residues. CDR3 nucleotides: TGCAGCGTTGAAGCTCTGAACCAAGAGACCCAGTACTTC. This translates into CSVEALNQETQYF.

This clonotype was detected ten times or more. The chain uses TRBV6-5 and TRBJ2-3; 8 bases match TRBD2. The V and J ends lost 7 bases and 1 base, in that order; junction bases with no gene match: 4. The CDR3 contains 14 residues. Germline values: CDR1 MNHEY, CDR2 SVGAGI. CDR3 loop: CASTFSGGTDTQYF. In DNA form, the CDR3 reads TGTGCCAGCACTTTTAGCGGGGGCACAGATACGCAGTATTTT.

This clonotype has ten or more counts. J is TRBJ1-1 and V is TRBV4-1; 7 bases are a match to TRBD1. CDR1 and CDR2 from the germline V gene are MGHRA and YSYEKL. Losses at the gene ends were 0 bases for V and 1 base for J; bases not matched to a gene: 11. CDR3 length: 18 residues. The CDR3 sequence: CASSQDRARGTSNTEAFF. For the CDR3, the DNA is TGCGCCAGCAGCCAAGATCGGGCCAGGGGGACCTCGAACACTGAAGCTTTCTTT.

The rearrangement links TRBV9 to TRBJ1-1; TRBD1 might be the D (5 bases). Trimming stripped 0 bases from V and 1 base from J, with 13 bases between. Per germline, CDR1 SGDLS and CDR2 YYNGEE. The CDR3 is 16 residues long. The CDR3, as DNA: TGTGCCAGCAGCGTAGGTTTGGGACTGTCGAACACTGAAGCTTTCTTT. This encodes CASSVGLGLSNTEAFF.

This chain uses TRBV11-3 with TRBJ1-1; 7 bases agree with TRBD1. CDR1 is SGHNT and CDR2 is YENEEA in the germline V gene. Trimming removed 4 bases from V and 8 bases from J; junction bases left unmatched: 7. This CDR3 has 13 residues. CDR3 amino acids: CASSSRQGAEAFF. In DNA form, the CDR3 reads TGTGCCAGCAGCTCCAGACAGGGTGCCGAAGCTTTCTTT. Combining the CDR3 with reference TRBV11-3 and TRBJ1-1 gives the whole variable domain EAGVVQSPRYKIIEKKQPVAFWCNPISGHNTLYWYLQNLGQGPELLIRYENEEAVDDSQLPKDRFSAERLKGVDSTLKIQPAELGDSAVYLCASSSRQGAEAFFGQGTRLTVV.

This clonotype was seen repeatedly, ten times or more. The chain couples TRBV20-1 to TRBJ2-5, with 14 bases matching TRBD2. The length of the CDR3 is 16 residues. CDR1 and CDR2 (germline): DFQATT, SNEGSKA (reference sequence). V gave up 6 bases and J gave up 2 bases; unmatched junction bases: 8. CDR3 DNA sequence: TGCAGTGCAGACTCGGGACTAGCGGGGGATCAAGAGACCCAGTACTTC. Residues: CSADSGLAGDQETQYF.

Many counts were recorded for this clonotype. The chain joins TRBV6-5 to TRBJ1-1; TRBD1 aligns across 7 bases. Germline V gene lookup returns CDR1 MNHEY and CDR2 SVGAGI. This CDR3 is 14 amino acids long. V gave up 5 bases and J gave up 1 base; unmatched junction bases: 4. The CDR3 DNA sequence: TGTGCCAGCAGTAACAGGGGATGGAACACTGAAGCTTTCTTT. Translating gives CASSNRGWNTEAFF.

As to this clonotype: It may be a read error: a sequence one base away is much more abundant. This chain joins TRBV4-1 and TRBJ2-7; maybe TRBD1 (5 bases). Between the trimmed V and J ends, which lost 8 bases and 4 bases, there was a span of 24 bases. Germline CDR1 and CDR2: MGHRA and YSYEKL. The CDR3 is made up of 16 amino acids. CDR3 nucleotide sequence: TGCGCCAGCTGCCCCCTGAATGGGCAGGGATCGTACGAGCAGTACTTC. It encodes CASCPLNGQGSYEQYF.

This clonotype was found many times. The rearrangement joins TRBV12-3 or TRBV12-4 to TRBJ2-5; possible D gene TRBD2, 7 bases. The germline V and J ends were trimmed by 3 bases and 5 bases, with 25 bases remaining between them. This CDR3 spans 18 amino acids. The CDR3 nucleotides read TGTGCCAGCAGTTTTGGATCGGGGCGGCGGGGGCGCGGTGAGACCCAGTACTTC. Encoded protein: CASSFGSGRRGRGETQYF.

This clonotype was seen many times. Compared with germline, one end of the junction differs, possibly owing to a read error. The genes are TRBV11-2 and TRBJ1-3; D not certain. Germline CDR1 SGHAT, CDR2 FQNNGV. The CDR3 is 14 amino acids. Here the CDR3 reads CASSQEQSGNSIYF. CDR3 DNA sequence: TGTGCCAGCAGCCAAGAACAGTCTGGAAACTCCATATATTTT.